This TCR beta chain originates from a study of CD8 T cells in ankylosing spondylitis. This clonotype was seen many times. The antigen remains unidentified. CDR3 size: 15 residues. Germline V gene sequence: CDR1 MNHEY, CDR2 SVGAGI. Deletions cut 0 bases from V and 5 bases from J, with 13 bases between. General study results and limits: Within matched ankylosing spondylitis synovial fluid, disease-linked clones were reportedly significantly enriched. Clones linked to the disease showed a CD8+ phenotype. They occurred at relatively low frequencies in peripheral blood. About 8 highly homologous variants made up a TCR beta motif that seemed to typify ankylosing spondylitis blood.

Researchers built TCR beta libraries using quantitative 5'-RACE with molecular barcodes. TCRdb fed the 5' RACE reads into MiXCR, producing one record per CDR3 protein. The table shows 200,000 to 250,000 distinct CDR3 sequences, with just under 7.5% occurring only once. The genes are TRBV6-5 and TRBJ1-2; D unresolved. The sequenced material came from blood, either unsorted or a sorted T cell fraction (not recorded which). This receptor was identified in a male donor with ankylosing spondylitis. CDR3 protein: CASSYSIPATYGYTF. The CDR3 DNA follows: TGTGCCAGCAGTTACTCGATTCCAGCCACGTATGGCTACACCTTC.